Each of the 21 T cell receptor beta chains below was sequenced from the same sample in a study of cytomegalovirus exposure and HLA in healthy donors. Primers included in the PCR were 60 Vbeta and 13 Jbeta primers. Assay: immunoSEQ multiplex PCR; the TCRdb copy retains only in-frame clones and omits some. The sample has about 110,000 clones, less than 70% seen once. The sample was PBMCs. The receptors originated from a woman in her 70s in good health and CMV-seropositive.

Only a few counts were recorded for this clone. V and J are TRBV6-6 and TRBJ1-5; the D is unclear. The CDR3 is made up of 14 amino acids. V was cut by 6 bases and J by 6 bases, with 15 bases left in between. Looked up from germline, CDR1 is MNHNY and CDR2 is SVGAGI (reference sequence). CDR3 amino acids: CASRDSFSSQPQHF. The CDR3 DNA is TGTGCCAGCAGGGATAGCTTCTCAAGTCAGCCCCAGCATTTT.

About this clone: An end of the junction does not agree with germline; a read error may underlie this. This chain joins TRBV2 and TRBJ2-2; 9 bases line up with TRBD1. The CDR3 is 15 residues long. Germline V gene data show CDR1 as SNHLY and CDR2 as FYNNEI. This CDR3 reads CASSIQGANSGELFF. CDR3 nucleotide sequence: TGTGCCAGCAGCATACAGGGGGCGAACTCCGGGGAGCTGTTTTTT.

This chain connects TRBV7-9 to TRBJ2-4, with no clear D. CDR1 is SEHNR, CDR2 FQNEAQ, per germline (reference sequence). This CDR3 is built from 16 residues. V lost 11 bases to trimming and J lost 0 bases, with 20 bases between them. CDR3 bases: TGTGCCTGCGCGGATCCGAAGATACTAGCCAAAAACATTCAGTACTTC. It codes for CACADPKILAKNIQYF.

The chain uses TRBV2 and TRBJ1-2, with a weak D call TRBD1 (5 bases). Germline V gene data show CDR1 as SNHLY and CDR2 as FYNNEI. V gave up 1 base and J gave up 2 bases, with 11 bases separating them. The CDR3 covers 15 residues. DNA for the CDR3: TGTGCCAGCAGTGAAGTACAGGCCACCAACTATGGCTACACCTTC. The encoded protein is CASSEVQATNYGYTF.

J is TRBJ2-2 and V is TRBV7-6; a possible D gene is TRBD2 (6 bases). Per the germline V gene, CDR1 is SGHVS and CDR2 is FNYEAQ. V lost 1 base, J lost 7 bases, and 16 bases lay in between. The CDR3 totals 16 residues. CDR3 bases: TGTGCCAGCAGCTTAGTTGGCGCACTAGCTAACGGGGAGCTGTTTTTT. Its translation is CASSLVGALANGELFF.

V usage is TRBV7-9 and J usage is TRBJ1-2, with 8 bases that match TRBD1. The ends lost 5 bases at V and 4 bases at J; junction bases unmatched: 9. Germline V gene sequence: CDR1 SEHNR, CDR2 FQNEAQ (reference sequence). This CDR3 has 15 residues. The CDR3: CASSPRTGHGYGYTF. CDR3 in DNA: TGTGCCAGCAGCCCGAGGACAGGGCATGGCTATGGCTACACCTTC.

This clone was seen only a few times. V is TRBV10-3 and J is TRBJ2-5; D gene uncertain. The CDR3 sequence is 14 residues long. The ends were cut back, 1 base at V and 0 bases at J, with 6 bases in the middle. Looked up from germline, CDR1 is ENHRY and CDR2 is SYGVKD. CDR3 protein: CAISEWANQETQYF. DNA of the CDR3: TGTGCCATCAGTGAGTGGGCTAACCAAGAGACCCAGTACTTC.

The CDR3 region has the DNA TGTGCCAGCAGGCCGACAGGCACCGGGGAGCTGTTTTTT. It codes for CASRPTGTGELFF. This rearrangement joins TRBV6-5 to TRBJ2-2, with D possibly being TRBD1 (6 bases). The germline V gene has CDR1 MNHEY and CDR2 SVGAGI. V was shortened by 6 bases and J by 4 bases, with 9 bases between the two germline ends. The CDR3 consists of 13 residues.

The chain employs TRBV6-4 and TRBJ1-2, with 8 bases identical to TRBD1. The CDR3 is 15 amino acids. The V segment lost 6 bases and the J segment 6 bases; nucleotides outside the gene matches: 12. Germline-derived CDR1 and CDR2 are MRHNA and SNTAGT. The CDR3 DNA is TGTGCCAGCAGGGAGGGTCCCTGGACAGGGAATGGCTACACCTTC. It translates to CASREGPWTGNGYTF.

This clone has more than one count but fewer than ten. V is TRBV10-3 and J is TRBJ2-1, with TRBD2 matching 7 bases. The V gene end was trimmed by 2 bases and the J gene end by 4 bases; junction bases not matched to a gene: 5. Germline V gene sequence: CDR1 ENHRY, CDR2 SYGVKD. This CDR3 spans 15 amino acids. The CDR3 sequence is CAISEGRTSYNEQFF. CDR3 coding DNA: TGTGCCATCAGTGAGGGAAGGACTAGTTACAATGAGCAGTTCTTC.

The chain joins TRBV6-5 to TRBJ1-3; 8 bases align to TRBD1. This CDR3 spans 16 amino acids. J gave up 6 bases and V 2 bases, and 9 bases lay outside the gene matches. Germline-derived CDR1 and CDR2 are MNHEY and SVGAGI. CDR3 coding DNA: TGTGCCAGCAGTTACCAAACGACAGGGGTGGCAAACACCATATATTTT. It codes for CASSYQTTGVANTIYF.

This clone has a handful of counts. V gene TRBV5-4 combines with J gene TRBJ1-5, with 9 bases matching TRBD1. CDR3 length: 15 amino acids. Germline V gene data show CDR1 as SGHNT and CDR2 as YYREEE (reference sequence). Unmatched junction bases numbered 6, after V lost 4 bases and J lost 4 bases. The CDR3 here is CASSPGQGRNQPQHF. The DNA of the CDR3 is TGTGCCAGCAGCCCCGGACAGGGGCGTAATCAGCCCCAGCATTTT.

J is TRBJ2-2 and V is TRBV10-3; D may be TRBD1 (5 bases). V gave up 3 bases and J gave up 1 base, with 12 bases separating them. Germline V gene data show CDR1 as ENHRY and CDR2 as SYGVKD. CDR3 size: 16 residues. Written as DNA, the CDR3 is TGTGCCATCAGTGATTTGGGGCACCGGAACACCGGGGAGCTGTTTTTT. This gives the protein CAISDLGHRNTGELFF.

This rearrangement joins TRBV7-2 to TRBJ1-1; 8 bases align to TRBD1. Germline assignment: CDR1 SGHTA and CDR2 FQGNSA. J was trimmed by 5 bases and V by 6 bases; bases with no gene match: 14. This CDR3 spans 16 amino acids. DNA for the CDR3: TGTGCCAGCAGGCGAAGGCCGACAGGGGCGAGGACTGAAGCTTTCTTT. It codes for CASRRRPTGARTEAFF.

The rearrangement uses TRBV6-1 and TRBJ1-1; D might be TRBD1 (6 bases). V was cut by 7 bases and J by 5 bases, with 20 bases left in between. The CDR3 spans 15 residues. Germline V gives CDR1 MNHNS, CDR2 SASEGT. This CDR3 is CASTGGFFQGTEAFF. The CDR3 DNA is TGTGCCAGCACCGGAGGCTTTTTCCAGGGGACTGAAGCTTTCTTT.

CDR3 loop: CASSSGREGNSPLHF. The CDR3 coding sequence is TGTGCCAGTAGCTCCGGGAGGGAGGGGAATTCACCCCTCCACTTT. The chain combines TRBV19 with TRBJ1-6; the D gene is possibly TRBD1 (5 bases). From germline, CDR1 is LNHDA and CDR2 SQIVND (reference sequence). V was cut by 6 bases and J by 7 bases, with 16 bases left in between. This CDR3 contains 15 residues.

V gene TRBV30 combines with J gene TRBJ2-6; 8 bases map to TRBD2. In germline, CDR1 is GTSNPN, CDR2 SVGIG (reference sequence). The V gene end was trimmed by 2 bases and the J gene end by 1 base; junction bases not matched to a gene: 7. The CDR3 is 17 residues long. CDR3 amino acids: CAWSKGGGTSGANVLTF. In DNA form, the CDR3 reads TGTGCCTGGAGTAAGGGCGGGGGGACATCTGGGGCCAACGTCCTGACTTTC.

The chain carries TRBV5-1 and TRBJ2-3, with 10 bases fitting TRBD1. J lost 2 bases, V lost 4 bases, and 13 bases had no gene match. The CDR3 has 18 amino acids. In germline, CDR1 is SGHRS, CDR2 YFSETQ. DNA of the CDR3: TGCGCCAGCAGCCCGGGACAGGGGAACCGCTTATACACAGATACGCAGTATTTT. Translating it yields CASSPGQGNRLYTDTQYF.

The chain employs TRBV7-3 and TRBJ1-5, with D perhaps matching TRBD1 (5 bases). This CDR3 is built from 15 residues. The germline CDR1 and CDR2 sequences are SGHTA and FQGTGA. V lost 2 bases to trimming and J lost 1 base, with 9 bases between them. The CDR3 spells CASSLGAISNQPQHF. CDR3 in DNA: TGTGCCAGCAGCTTAGGGGCGATAAGCAATCAGCCCCAGCATTTT.

This clone was seen just once. The chain joins TRBV4-2 to TRBJ2-3; maybe TRBD2 (6 bases). Deletions cut 4 bases from V and 2 bases from J, with 10 bases between. Germline V gene lookup returns CDR1 LGHNA and CDR2 YNFKEQ. The CDR3 contains 14 residues. The CDR3 coding sequence is TGTGCCAGCAGCCCCTCGGGGGACACAGATACGCAGTATTTT. It translates to CASSPSGDTDTQYF.

CDR3 region: CAWSPGVAETQYF. The CDR3 nucleotides read TGTGCCTGGAGTCCAGGGGTGGCGGAGACCCAGTACTTC. The chain combines TRBV30 with TRBJ2-5; tentatively, D is TRBD1 (6 bases). The CDR3 has 13 amino acids. The germline V and J ends were trimmed by 2 bases and 5 bases, with 12 bases remaining between them. Germline CDR1 is GTSNPN and CDR2 is SVGIG (reference sequence).